Each of the 12 T cell receptor beta chains below was sequenced from the same sample in a study of blood T cell repertoires in COVID-19. Some clones are missing from TCRdb's copy, which holds only in-frame ones; the method was immunoSEQ multiplex PCR. This repertoire shows some 270,000 clones, approximately 89% found once; its top ten account for around 3%. The material sequenced was PBMCs or T cells enriched from blood (not recorded which). The receptors come from a woman between 40 and 50 years old who had been exposed to COVID-19.

The V call is TRBV7-2, the J call TRBJ1-2, with unresolved D. Germline values: CDR1 SGHTA, CDR2 FQGNSA. The V end was cut by 5 bases, the J end by 5 bases, with 24 bases between. This CDR3 is 17 amino acids long. CDR3 bases: TGTGCCAGCAGCCTCAGAAGCACAGCCAGTAAGATGTATGGCTACACCTTC. Amino acids: CASSLRSTASKMYGYTF.

A single count supports this clone. Written as DNA, the CDR3 is TGTGCCAGCAGTGAAGCCCCTAGCGGGGACTACAATGAGCAGTTCTTC. It is translated as CASSEAPSGDYNEQFF. The chain combines TRBV6-1 with TRBJ2-1; 9 bases align to TRBD2. Germline lookup yields CDR1 MNHNS and CDR2 SASEGT. V lost 0 bases to trimming and J lost 3 bases; unmatched junction nucleotides: 3. The CDR3 is 16 amino acids.

The CDR3 region has the DNA TGTGCCAGCAGCCTGCGGGGCGTCTATGGCTACACCTTC. This codes for CASSLRGVYGYTF. The chain carries TRBV13 and TRBJ1-2, with a weak D call TRBD1 (5 bases). V was pared by 5 bases and J by 4 bases, with 11 bases between. The CDR3 extends over 13 amino acids. The germline gives CDR1 PRHDT, CDR2 FYEKMQ (reference sequence).

This clone has a single count. Its ends do not fully match the called genes, so a read error is possible. The chain carries TRBV5-1 and TRBJ2-1, with 9 positions matching TRBD2. Germline V lookup: CDR1 SGHRS, CDR2 YFSETQ. This CDR3 has 15 residues. The CDR3 here is CASSPSGTKYNEQFF. In DNA form, the CDR3 reads TGTGCCAGCAGTCCTAGCGGGACAAAATACAATGAGCAGTTCTTC. The variable domain in full, completed from reference TRBV5-1 and TRBJ2-1, reads KAGVTQTPRYLIKTRGQQVTLSCSPISGHRSVSWYQQTPGQGLQFLFEYFSETQRNKGNFPGRFSGRQFSNSRSEMNVSTLELGDSALYLCASSPSGTKYNEQFFGPGTRLTVL.

The chain uses TRBV5-4 and TRBJ1-1; 7 bases match TRBD1. The germline CDR1 and CDR2 sequences are SGHNT and YYREEE (reference sequence). This CDR3 has 13 residues. V was pared by 5 bases and J by 5 bases, with 6 bases of the junction left unmatched. The CDR3 region has the DNA TGTGCCAGCAGAAGACAGGGAAGAACTGAAGCTTTCTTT. It yields the protein CASRRQGRTEAFF.

This chain uses TRBV24-1 with TRBJ1-3; D unclear. V was shortened by 6 bases and J by 1 base, with 6 bases between the two germline ends. CDR3 size: 13 residues. CDR1 and CDR2 from the germline V gene are KGHDR and SFDVKD. The CDR3 sequence: CATSRSSGNTIYF. The CDR3 DNA follows: TGTGCCACCAGTCGGAGTTCTGGAAACACCATATATTTT.

This chain connects TRBV4-3 to TRBJ1-4; TRBD1 matches at 7 bases. The ends lost 1 base at V and 7 bases at J; junction bases unmatched: 6. From germline, CDR1 is LGHNA and CDR2 YSLEER. The CDR3 is 15 amino acids. The CDR3 nucleotides read TGCGCCAGCAGCCAAGGAGGGGGCGTAGGTGAAAAACTGTTTTTT. Amino acids: CASSQGGGVGEKLFF.

V is TRBV7-2 and J is TRBJ2-1, with D hard to call. The CDR3 length is 14 residues. Trimming removed 8 bases at V and 0 bases at J, with 11 bases between. CDR1 is SGHTA and CDR2 is FQGNSA in the germline V gene. This CDR3 is CASWALISYNEQFF. The CDR3, as DNA: TGTGCCAGCTGGGCGTTAATCTCCTACAATGAGCAGTTCTTC.

The genes are TRBV5-1 and TRBJ2-7; D is perhaps TRBD1 (8 bases). Looked up from germline, CDR1 is SGHRS and CDR2 is YFSETQ. The CDR3 extends over 16 amino acids. Trimming took 4 bases from V and 0 from J, leaving 17 bases between them. The CDR3 DNA reads as TGCGCCAGCAGCGCGGGGGACAGGTCGAGCTCCTACGAGCAGTACTTC. This translates into CASSAGDRSSSYEQYF.

The chain is built from TRBV21-1 and TRBJ1-4; the listed D gene, TRBD1, was not tested against the DNA. TRBV21-1 is listed as a pseudogene. The CDR3 totals 17 residues. The CDR3 protein is CASSNSGQGGTNEKLFF. For the CDR3, the DNA is TGTGCCAGCAGCAACTCCGGACAGGGGGGAACTAATGAAAAACTGTTTTTT.

J is TRBJ1-6 and V is TRBV11-2, with TRBD1 as a possible D gene (5 bases). The V and J ends lost 5 bases and 7 bases respectively, with 15 bases between them. Per the germline V gene, CDR1 is SGHAT and CDR2 is FQNNGV. CDR3 length equals 15 residues. The CDR3 DNA is TGTGCCAGCAGCCTAGTCCGGGGGGTAAATTCACCCCTCCACTTT. As protein: CASSLVRGVNSPLHF.

This sequence joins TRBV20-1 and TRBJ2-1, with 9 bases identical to TRBD2. Germline V gene lookup returns CDR1 DFQATT and CDR2 SNEGSKA (reference sequence). Trimming removed 3 bases from V and 2 bases from J; junction bases left unmatched: 2. This CDR3 is 14 amino acids long. CDR3 DNA sequence: TGCAGTGCTAGTCGCGGGGGGGCCTACAATGAGCAGTTCTTC. This codes for CSASRGGAYNEQFF.